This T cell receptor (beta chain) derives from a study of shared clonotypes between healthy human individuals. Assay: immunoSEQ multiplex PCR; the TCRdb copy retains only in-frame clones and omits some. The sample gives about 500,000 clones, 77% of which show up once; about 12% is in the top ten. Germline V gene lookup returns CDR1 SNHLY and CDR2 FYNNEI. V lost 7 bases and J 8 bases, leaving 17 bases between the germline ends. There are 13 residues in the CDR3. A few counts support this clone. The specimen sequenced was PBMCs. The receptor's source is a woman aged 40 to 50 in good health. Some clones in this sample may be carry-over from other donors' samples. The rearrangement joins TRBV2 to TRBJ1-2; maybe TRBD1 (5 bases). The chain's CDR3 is CASTEGPKRGYTF. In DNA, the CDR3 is TGTGCCAGCACCGAGGGGCCAAAACGGGGCTACACCTTC.